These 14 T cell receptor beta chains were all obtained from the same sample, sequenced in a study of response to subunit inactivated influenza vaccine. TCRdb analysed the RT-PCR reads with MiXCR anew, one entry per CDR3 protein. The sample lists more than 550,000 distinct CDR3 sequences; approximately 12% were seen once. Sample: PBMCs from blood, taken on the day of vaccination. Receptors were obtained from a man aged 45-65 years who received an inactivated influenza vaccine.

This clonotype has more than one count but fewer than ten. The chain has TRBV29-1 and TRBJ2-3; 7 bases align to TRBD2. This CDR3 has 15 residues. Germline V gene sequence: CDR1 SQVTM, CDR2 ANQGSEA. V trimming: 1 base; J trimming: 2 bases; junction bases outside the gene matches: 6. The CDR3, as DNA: TGCAGCGTTGAAGGGGGGGGGAAGTCCACAGATACGCAGTATTTT. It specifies CSVEGGGKSTDTQYF.

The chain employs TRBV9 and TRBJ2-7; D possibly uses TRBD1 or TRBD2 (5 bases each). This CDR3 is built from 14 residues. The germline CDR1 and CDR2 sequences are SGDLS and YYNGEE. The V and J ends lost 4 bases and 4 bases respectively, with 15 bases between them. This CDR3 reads CASSRMGDPYEQYF. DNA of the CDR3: TGTGCCAGCAGCCGCATGGGGGATCCGTACGAGCAGTACTTC.

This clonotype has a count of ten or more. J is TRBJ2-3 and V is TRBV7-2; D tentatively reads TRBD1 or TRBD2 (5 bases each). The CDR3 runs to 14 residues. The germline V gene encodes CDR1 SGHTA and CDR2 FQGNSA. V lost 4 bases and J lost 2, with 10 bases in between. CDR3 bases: TGTGCCAGCAGCTATTCGGGGCCCACAGATACGCAGTATTTT. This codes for CASSYSGPTDTQYF. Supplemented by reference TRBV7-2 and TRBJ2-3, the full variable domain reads GAGVSQSPSNKVTEKGKDVELRCDPISGHTALYWYRQSLGQGLEFLIYFQGNSAPDKSGLPSDRFSAERTGGSVSTLTIQRTQQEDSAVYLCASSYSGPTDTQYFGPGTRLTVL.

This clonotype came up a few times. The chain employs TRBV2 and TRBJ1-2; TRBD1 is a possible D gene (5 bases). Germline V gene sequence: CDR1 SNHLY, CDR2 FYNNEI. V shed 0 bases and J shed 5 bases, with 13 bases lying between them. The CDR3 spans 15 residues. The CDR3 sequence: CASSEAQGIGYGYTF. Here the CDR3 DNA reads TGTGCCAGCAGTGAAGCGCAGGGAATAGGGTATGGCTACACCTTC.

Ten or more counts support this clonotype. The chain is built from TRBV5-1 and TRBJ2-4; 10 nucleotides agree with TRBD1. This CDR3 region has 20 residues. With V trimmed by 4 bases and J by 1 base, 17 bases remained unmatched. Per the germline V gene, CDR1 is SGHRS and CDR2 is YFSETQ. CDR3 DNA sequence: TGCGCCAGCAGCGGGCCCCCAGGGACAGGGGACCGTCTGGCCAAAAACATTCAGTACTTC. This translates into CASSGPPGTGDRLAKNIQYF.

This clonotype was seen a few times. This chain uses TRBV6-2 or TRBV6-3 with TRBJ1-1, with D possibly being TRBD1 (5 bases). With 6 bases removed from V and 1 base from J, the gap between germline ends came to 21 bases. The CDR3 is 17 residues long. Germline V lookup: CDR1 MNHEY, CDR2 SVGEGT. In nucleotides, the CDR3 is TGTGCCAGCAGGACTGCCCGGGGCGCCGCTTGGAACACTGAAGCTTTCTTT. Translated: CASRTARGAAWNTEAFF.

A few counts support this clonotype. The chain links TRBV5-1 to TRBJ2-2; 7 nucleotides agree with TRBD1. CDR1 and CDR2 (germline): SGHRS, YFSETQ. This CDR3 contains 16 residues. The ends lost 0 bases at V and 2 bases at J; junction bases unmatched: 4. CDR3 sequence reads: CASSLATGINTGELFF. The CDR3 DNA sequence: TGCGCCAGCAGCTTGGCGACAGGGATTAACACCGGGGAGCTGTTTTTT. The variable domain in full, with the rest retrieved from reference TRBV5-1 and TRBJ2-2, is KAGVTQTPRYLIKTRGQQVTLSCSPISGHRSVSWYQQTPGQGLQFLFEYFSETQRNKGNFPGRFSGRQFSNSRSEMNVSTLELGDSALYLCASSLATGINTGELFFGEGSRLTVL.

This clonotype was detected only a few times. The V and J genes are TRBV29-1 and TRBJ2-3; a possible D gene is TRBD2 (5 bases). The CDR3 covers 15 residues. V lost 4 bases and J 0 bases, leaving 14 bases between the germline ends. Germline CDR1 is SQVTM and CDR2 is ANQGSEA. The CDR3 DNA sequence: TGCAGCGTTGTCTTGACTATGGGGAGCACAGATACGCAGTATTTT. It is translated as CSVVLTMGSTDTQYF.

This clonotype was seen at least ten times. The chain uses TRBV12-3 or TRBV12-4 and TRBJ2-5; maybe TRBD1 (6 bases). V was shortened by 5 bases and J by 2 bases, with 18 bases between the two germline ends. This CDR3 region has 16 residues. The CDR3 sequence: CASSGWTEELQETQYF. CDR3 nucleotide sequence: TGTGCCAGCAGTGGATGGACAGAGGAATTACAAGAGACCCAGTACTTC.

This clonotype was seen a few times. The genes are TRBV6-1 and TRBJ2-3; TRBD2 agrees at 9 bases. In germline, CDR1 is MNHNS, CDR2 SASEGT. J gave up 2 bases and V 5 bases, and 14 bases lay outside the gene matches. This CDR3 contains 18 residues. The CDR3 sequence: CASSPRTSAMANTDTQYF. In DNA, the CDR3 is TGTGCCAGCAGTCCGCGGACTAGCGCCATGGCAAACACAGATACGCAGTATTTT.

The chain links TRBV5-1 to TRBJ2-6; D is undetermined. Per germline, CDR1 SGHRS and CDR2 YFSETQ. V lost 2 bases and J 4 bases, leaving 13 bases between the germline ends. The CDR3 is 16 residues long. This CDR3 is CASSFGSSRGANVLTF. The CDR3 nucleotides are TGCGCCAGCAGCTTTGGATCTTCCCGAGGGGCCAACGTCCTGACTTTC.

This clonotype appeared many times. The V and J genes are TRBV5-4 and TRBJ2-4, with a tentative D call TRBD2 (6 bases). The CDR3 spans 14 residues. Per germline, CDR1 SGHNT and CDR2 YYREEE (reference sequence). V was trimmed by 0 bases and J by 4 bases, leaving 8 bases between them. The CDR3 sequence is CASSLAGEKNIQYF. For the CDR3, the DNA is TGTGCCAGCAGCTTGGCGGGGGAGAAAAACATTCAGTACTTC.

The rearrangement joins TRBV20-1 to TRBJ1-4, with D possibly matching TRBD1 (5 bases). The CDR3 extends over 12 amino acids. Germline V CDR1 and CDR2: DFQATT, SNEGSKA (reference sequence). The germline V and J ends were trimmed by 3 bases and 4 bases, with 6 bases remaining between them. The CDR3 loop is CSARTDNEKLFF. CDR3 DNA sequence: TGCAGTGCTAGGACAGATAATGAAAAACTGTTTTTT.

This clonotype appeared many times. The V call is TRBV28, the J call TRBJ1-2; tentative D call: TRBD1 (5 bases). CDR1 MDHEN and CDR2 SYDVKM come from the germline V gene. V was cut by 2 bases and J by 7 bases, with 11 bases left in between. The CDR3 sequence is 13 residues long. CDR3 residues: CASSLGAGFGYTF. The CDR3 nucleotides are TGTGCCAGCAGTTTAGGGGCAGGGTTTGGCTACACCTTC.